These 13 T cell receptor beta chains originate from one sample sequenced in a study of Ad26.COV2.S vaccination and SARS-CoV-2 variants (dated by TCRdb to 2020 to 2023). This specimen's treatment or condition label, interpreted: over 15 received Ad26.COV2.S at low or high dose, single or two shots; about 5 received placebo; per-sample allocation not given. Repertoires of vaccine and placebo recipients were sequenced from samples collected on day 63 after the first injection. Preparation of the library involved the immunoSEQ multiplex PCR assay. This immuneACCESS table, as held by TCRdb, lists in-frame sequences with V and J called but not all clones. Of the missing ones, under half trace to an unresolved V gene in checked studies; the others have no known cause. The sample yields about 350,000 clones; around 84% were counted once. The ten most abundant clones make up 3.3% of the sample. This specimen was peripheral blood, taken in a trial of Ad26.COV2.S vaccine versus placebo. The receptors here all came from a person between 18 and 59 years old who received the Ad26.COV2.S COVID-19 vaccine or a placebo.

V is TRBV4-1 and J is TRBJ2-5, with TRBD1 matching 9 bases. Germline loops: CDR1 MGHRA, CDR2 YSYEKL. V dropped 3 bases and J dropped 4; count of bases not matched to a gene: 3. The CDR3 is 14 residues long. Here the CDR3 DNA reads TGCGCCAGCAGCCACCGACAGGGGGTAGAGACCCAGTACTTC. This sequence encodes CASSHRQGVETQYF.

V and J are TRBV7-2 and TRBJ2-1; D might be TRBD2 (5 bases). The CDR3 is made up of 15 amino acids. Germline V gene sequence: CDR1 SGHTA, CDR2 FQGNSA. V was trimmed by 3 bases and J by 7 bases, leaving 16 bases between them. Here the CDR3 DNA reads TGTGCCAGCAGCTTTCGCAGGCCGGGGAAAAATGAGCAGTTCTTC. It yields the protein CASSFRRPGKNEQFF.

This chain connects TRBV28 to TRBJ2-3, with 11 bases lining up with TRBD2. Per the germline V gene, CDR1 is MDHEN and CDR2 is SYDVKM. The trim removed 0 bases at V and 0 bases at J, leaving 2 bases unmatched. The CDR3 contains 17 residues. The chain's CDR3 is CASSLWTSGISTDTQYF. CDR3 DNA: TGTGCCAGCAGTTTATGGACTAGCGGGATTAGCACAGATACGCAGTATTTT. The variable domain in full, completed from reference TRBV28 and TRBJ2-3, reads DVKVTQSSRYLVKRTGEKVFLECVQDMDHENMFWYRQDPGLGLRLIYFSYDVKMKEKGDIPEGYSVSREKKERFSLILESASTNQTSMYLCASSLWTSGISTDTQYFGPGTRLTVL.

The J gene is TRBJ1-2, the V gene TRBV29-1, with D hard to call. This CDR3 has 13 amino acids. CDR1 SQVTM and CDR2 ANQGSEA come from the germline V gene. Trimming removed 1 base from V and 2 bases from J, with 8 bases in between. For the CDR3, the DNA is TGCAGCGTTGAAGGAACGGAAAACTATGGCTACACCTTC. Translated: CSVEGTENYGYTF.

The rearrangement joins TRBV5-6 to TRBJ1-1, with 8 bases aligning to TRBD1. This CDR3 contains 15 residues. The germline CDR1 and CDR2 sequences are SGHDT and YYEEEE. The ends lost 5 bases at V and 0 bases at J; junction bases unmatched: 6. CDR3 amino acids: CASSSGTGLNTEAFF. The CDR3 nucleotides are TGTGCCAGCAGTTCCGGGACAGGCTTGAACACTGAAGCTTTCTTT.

The chain has TRBV5-1 and TRBJ2-2; D is tentatively TRBD1 or TRBD2 (6 bases each). Per germline, CDR1 SGHRS and CDR2 YFSETQ. The CDR3 contains 16 residues. With 2 bases removed from V and 2 bases from J, the gap between germline ends came to 13 bases. CDR3 coding DNA: TGCGCCAGCAGCTTTCTGAGGGGGGCCAACACCGGGGAGCTGTTTTTT. Translating gives CASSFLRGANTGELFF.

This clone was seen once. This chain links TRBV5-1 with TRBJ1-1, with 8 nucleotides matching TRBD1. The CDR3 consists of 15 residues. After removal of 1 base from V and 3 bases from J, the junction contained 5 bases not matched to a gene. Germline V gene data show CDR1 as SGHRS and CDR2 as YFSETQ. CDR3 residues: CASSLRTGKDTEAFF. For the CDR3, the DNA is TGCGCCAGCAGCTTGAGGACAGGGAAGGACACTGAAGCTTTCTTT.

The chain is built from TRBV3-1 (or the pseudogene TRBV3-2) and TRBJ1-3; D perhaps matches TRBD1 (6 bases). Germline-derived CDR1 and CDR2 are LGHDT and YNNKEL (reference sequence). The V gene lost 4 bases and the J gene lost 4 bases, with 14 bases spanning the gap. This CDR3 spans 15 amino acids. The CDR3 coding sequence is TGTGCCAGCAGCCCCACTACAGGGTCCGGAAACACCATATATTTT. Translated, it gives CASSPTTGSGNTIYF.

The J gene is TRBJ1-2, the V gene TRBV5-4; D uncertain. Germline V gene lookup returns CDR1 SGHNT and CDR2 YYREEE (reference sequence). V lost 5 bases to trimming and J lost 2 bases, with 16 bases between them. The CDR3 consists of 15 residues. CDR3 protein: CASSPPRTANYGYTF. In DNA, the CDR3 is TGTGCCAGCAGTCCACCGCGGACCGCCAACTATGGCTACACCTTC.

This clone came up a few times. The V call is TRBV18, the J call TRBJ2-5; D is ambiguous. The V gene's germline CDR1 is KGHSH and CDR2 LQKENI. This CDR3 has 13 residues. V lost 3 bases, J lost 9 bases, and 14 bases lay in between. CDR3 nucleotides: TGTGCCAGCTCACCCCCGCCAAGAGAAGCCCAGTACTTC. Protein product: CASSPPPREAQYF.

CDR3 sequence: CASSPGTSHTGELFF. The CDR3 DNA follows: TGTGCCAGCAGCCCCGGGACTAGCCACACCGGGGAGCTGTTTTTT. The rearrangement joins TRBV9 to TRBJ2-2; 9 nucleotides line up with TRBD2. This CDR3 is built from 15 residues. Looked up from germline, CDR1 is SGDLS and CDR2 is YYNGEE. Trimming took 4 bases from V and 3 from J; bases not matched to a gene: 4.

V usage is TRBV28 and J usage is TRBJ1-5; D is possibly TRBD1 (6 bases). This CDR3 is built from 15 residues. Germline lookup yields CDR1 MDHEN and CDR2 SYDVKM. V lost 7 bases and J 3 bases, leaving 16 bases between the germline ends. The CDR3 region has the DNA TGTGCCAGCAAGAGAGGGGGAACCTCCAATCAGCCCCAGCATTTT. Its protein product is CASKRGGTSNQPQHF.

This sequence joins TRBV24-1 and TRBJ2-3; D might be TRBD2 (6 bases). Trimming removed 1 base from V and 4 bases from J, with 17 bases in between. Looked up from germline, CDR1 is KGHDR and CDR2 is SFDVKD. CDR3 size: 17 residues. In nucleotides, the CDR3 is TGTGCCACCAGTGATTTCCCCGGGACTCCGAGTCCAGATACGCAGTATTTT. It specifies CATSDFPGTPSPDTQYF.